This T cell receptor beta chain was profiled in a study of blood T cell repertoires in COVID-19. Study summary: Researchers got acute and convalescent COVID-19 samples from the United States, Italy and Spain.

Source study methods: Researchers report that nucleated cell counts were estimated from reference gene primer amplification. Profiling relied on immunoSEQ multiplex PCR, and the TCRdb table lists in-frame clones only, not all of them. V and J calls and clone size are those listed in that table; D and trimming were worked out from the DNA. This sample has about 350,000 clones, with about 92% found just once. Enrollment of patients from Seattle took place during active infection, with longitudinal follow-up. This CDR3 has 15 amino acids. V shed 3 bases and J shed 4 bases, with 16 bases lying between them. Looked up from germline, CDR1 is SGDLS and CDR2 is YYNGEE.

This TCR derives from a woman aged 55-75 years with COVID-19, enrolled during active disease. What was sequenced was peripheral blood. This chain joins TRBV9 and TRBJ2-5; TRBD1 is a possible D gene (5 bases). The chain's CDR3 is CASSGGVQTLETQYF. DNA of the CDR3: TGTGCCAGCAGCGGGGGCGTACAGACGCTAGAGACCCAGTACTTC. Complete variable domain (other parts from reference TRBV9 and TRBJ2-5): DSGVTQTPKHLITATGQRVTLRCSPRSGDLSVYWYQQSLDQGLQFLIQYYNGEERAKGNILERFSAQQFPDLHSELNLSSLELGDSALYFCASSGGVQTLETQYFGPGTRLLVL.